This TCR beta chain is from a study of shared clonotypes between healthy human individuals. This CDR3 is 15 amino acids long. Germline CDR1 is SEHNR and CDR2 is FQNEAQ (reference sequence). The V and J ends lost 5 bases and 0 bases respectively, with 13 bases between them. Clones were read by immunoSEQ multiplex PCR, and TCRdb kept only the in-frame ones, dropping some. Among over a million clones, more than 95% were seen once, and the ten largest hold approximately 1.1%. This rearrangement joins TRBV7-9 to TRBJ2-5; D call uncertain. Source material: naive CD4+ T cells sorted from blood. Sample subset: CD45RA+ positively selected. The TCR originated in a man in his thirties or forties in good health. The CDR3 DNA sequence: TGTGCCAGCAGCGTGCTAGATTGGTACCAAGAGACCCAGTACTTC. Its protein is CASSVLDWYQETQYF. Drawing the rest from reference TRBV7-9 and TRBJ2-5, the complete variable domain is DTGVSQNPRHKITKRGQNVTFRCDPISEHNRLYWYRQTLGQGPEFLTYFQNEAQLEKSRLLSDRFSAERPKGSFSTLEIQRTEQGDSAMYLCASSVLDWYQETQYFGPGTRLLVL.